These 25 T cell receptor beta chains came from one sample sequenced in a study of blood T cell repertoires in COVID-19. Sequenced by immunoSEQ multiplex PCR; TCRdb stores in-frame clones only, minus some. The sample lists approximately 50,000 clones; about 91% were seen once. Sequenced sample: peripheral blood. The source is a middle-aged man with active COVID-19.

The chain links TRBV19 to TRBJ2-5; no clear D. Looked up from germline, CDR1 is LNHDA and CDR2 is SQIVND (reference sequence). This CDR3 is 13 amino acids long. Trimming left V 5 bases short and J 1 base short, with 8 bases between. The CDR3 region is CASSGSGQETQYF. The CDR3 coding sequence is TGTGCCAGTAGTGGGTCAGGCCAAGAGACCCAGTACTTC. Complete variable domain (other parts from reference TRBV19 and TRBJ2-5): DGGITQSPKYLFRKEGQNVTLSCEQNLNHDAMYWYRQDPGQGLRLIYYSQIVNDFQKGDIAEGYSVSREKKESFPLTVTSAQKNPTAFYLCASSGSGQETQYFGPGTRLLVL.

About this clone itself: The junction does not match germline at one end; this may be a read error. The chain carries TRBV25-1 and TRBJ2-7, with D possibly being TRBD2 (5 bases). This CDR3 has 11 amino acids. In germline, CDR1 is MGHDK, CDR2 SYGVNS. In nucleotides, the CDR3 is TGTGCCAGCACCGACACCAGGCGGGTTGCTTTC. Protein sequence: CASTDTRRVAF.

The chain couples TRBV7-8 to TRBJ2-1; 8 nucleotides align to TRBD2. Germline CDR1 reads SGHVS; CDR2 reads FQNEAQ. With 5 bases clipped from V and 6 bases from J, the junction kept 12 bases outside the gene matches. This CDR3 has 16 residues. CDR3 protein: CASSRYTAGVGNEQFF. The DNA of the CDR3 is TGTGCCAGCAGCAGATACACAGCGGGAGTTGGCAATGAGCAGTTCTTC.

This rearrangement joins TRBV5-1 to TRBJ2-1, with 9 bases fitting TRBD1. Germline assignment: CDR1 SGHRS and CDR2 YFSETQ. The CDR3 loop spans 15 amino acids. Losses at the gene ends were 5 bases for V and 8 bases for J; bases not matched to a gene: 11. The CDR3 reads CASSTAGTGFDEQFF. CDR3 bases: TGCGCCAGCAGTACCGCCGGGACAGGGTTCGATGAGCAGTTCTTC.

This chain uses TRBV28 with TRBJ1-5; TRBD1 aligns across 7 bases. V shed 2 bases and J 9 bases; nucleotides not matched to a gene: 13. This CDR3 is 16 amino acids long. Per the germline V gene, CDR1 is MDHEN and CDR2 is SYDVKM. The CDR3 DNA is TGTGCCAGCAGTTTACCCTGGGACAGTCCTAGGGGGCCCCAGCATTTT. It yields the protein CASSLPWDSPRGPQHF.

The chain employs TRBV7-9 and TRBJ2-7, with D maybe TRBD2 (7 bases). CDR1 is SEHNR and CDR2 is FQNEAQ in the germline V gene (reference sequence). Trimming shortened V by 1 base and J by 1 base, and 11 bases separated the two germline ends. This CDR3 contains 15 residues. In DNA form, the CDR3 reads TGTGCCAGCAGCTTAGAGGGGGGGGCGTCCTACGAGCAGTACTTC. Amino acids: CASSLEGGASYEQYF.

In nucleotides, the CDR3 is TGTGCCAGTACCCCCGGGACTAGCTCCTACAATGAGCAGTTCTTC. Protein: CASTPGTSSYNEQFF. The rearrangement joins TRBV19 to TRBJ2-1, with 8 bases lining up with TRBD2. Germline CDR1 LNHDA, CDR2 SQIVND (reference sequence). The J segment lost 0 bases and the V segment lost 7 bases, leaving 5 bases of the junction unmatched. This CDR3 has 15 amino acids. The whole variable domain, filled in from reference TRBV19 and TRBJ2-1, reads DGGITQSPKYLFRKEGQNVTLSCEQNLNHDAMYWYRQDPGQGLRLIYYSQIVNDFQKGDIAEGYSVSREKKESFPLTVTSAQKNPTAFYLCASTPGTSSYNEQFFGPGTRLTVL.

J is TRBJ1-3 and V is TRBV30, with D unclear. The CDR3 is 14 residues long. V was clipped by 3 bases and J by 0 bases, with 9 bases between them. Germline values: CDR1 GTSNPN, CDR2 SVGIG (reference sequence). DNA of the CDR3: TGTGCCTGGAGAACCGTCGGCTCTGGAAACACCATATATTTT. Protein product: CAWRTVGSGNTIYF.

V is TRBV7-9 and J is TRBJ2-7, with 7 nucleotides matching TRBD1. Losses at the gene ends were 5 bases for V and 3 bases for J; bases not matched to a gene: 10. The CDR3 runs 15 residues. Germline V CDR1 and CDR2: SEHNR, FQNEAQ (reference sequence). The CDR3 here is CASSTNDRDVYEQYF. The CDR3 DNA reads as TGTGCCAGCAGCACCAACGACAGGGATGTCTACGAGCAGTACTTC.

The chain uses TRBV28 and TRBJ2-3, with unresolved D. V was shortened by 4 bases and J by 0 bases, with 11 bases between the two germline ends. Germline-derived CDR1 and CDR2 are MDHEN and SYDVKM. The CDR3 length is 15 residues. As DNA, the CDR3 is TGTGCCAGCAGTTCCCAGTGGAGAAGCACAGATACGCAGTATTTT. The encoded protein is CASSSQWRSTDTQYF.

Here the CDR3 reads CASSFRQGSTDTQYF. CDR3 sequence (DNA): TGTGCCAGCAGCTTTCGACAGGGTAGCACAGATACGCAGTATTTT. The chain couples TRBV7-2 to TRBJ2-3; TRBD1 agrees at 7 bases. CDR3 length equals 15 residues. CDR1 and CDR2 (germline): SGHTA, FQGNSA. With 3 bases clipped from V and 0 bases from J, the junction kept 3 bases outside the gene matches.

CDR3 loop: CASSFNIGNTIYF. The CDR3 DNA reads TGTGCCAGCAGTTTTAACATAGGAAACACCATATATTTT. The rearrangement uses TRBV12-3 or TRBV12-4 and TRBJ1-3; D is ambiguous. This CDR3 has 13 residues. Between the trimmed V and J ends, which lost 3 bases and 4 bases, there was a span of 7 bases.

The V call is TRBV3-1 (or the pseudogene TRBV3-2), the J call TRBJ2-7; D is perhaps TRBD2 (5 bases). V lost 0 bases, J lost 4 bases, and 10 bases lay in between. The germline V gene encodes CDR1 LGHDT and CDR2 YNNKEL (reference sequence). CDR3 size: 14 residues. In DNA, the CDR3 is TGTGCCAGCAGCCAAGACGGGAACCTGTACGAGCAGTACTTC. This encodes CASSQDGNLYEQYF.

CDR3 residues: CASSQERLLNEQFF. The CDR3 DNA reads TGTGCCAGCAGCCAAGAGAGGCTGCTGAATGAGCAGTTCTTC. The V gene is TRBV4-2, the J gene TRBJ2-1; D not resolved. This CDR3 comprises 14 residues. Trimming removed 0 bases at V and 7 bases at J, with 10 bases between. Germline V CDR1 and CDR2: LGHNA, YNFKEQ.

The chain recombines TRBV27 with TRBJ2-2; TRBD2 aligns across 9 bases. In germline, CDR1 is MNHEY, CDR2 SMNVEV (reference sequence). J was trimmed by 5 bases and V by 2 bases; bases with no gene match: 3. The CDR3 consists of 15 residues. This chain's CDR3 is CASSLGGGGTGELFF. For the CDR3, the DNA is TGTGCCAGCAGTTTAGGCGGGGGGGGTACCGGGGAGCTGTTTTTT.

V is TRBV7-2 and J is TRBJ2-1; TRBD2 is a possible D gene (6 bases). The germline CDR1 and CDR2 sequences are SGHTA and FQGNSA. The CDR3 extends over 16 amino acids. V lost 4 bases and J lost 2, with 15 bases in between. The CDR3 DNA sequence: TGTGCCAGCAGCTCCCTTTTGGGAGGAACCTACAATGAGCAGTTCTTC. Protein: CASSSLLGGTYNEQFF.

V usage is TRBV27 and J usage is TRBJ1-6; a possible D gene is TRBD1 (5 bases). CDR1 is MNHEY and CDR2 is SMNVEV in the germline V gene (reference sequence). This CDR3 is built from 14 residues. V lost 7 bases to trimming and J lost 9 bases, with 16 bases between them. Written as DNA, the CDR3 is TGTGCCAGCAATAGGTCTGGGGGGGGTTCACCCCTCCACTTT. Amino acids: CASNRSGGGSPLHF.

V is TRBV27 and J is TRBJ2-2; D is unclear. V dropped 2 bases and J dropped 6 bases, with 10 bases sitting between them. The CDR3 extends over 14 amino acids. Germline V gene data show CDR1 as MNHEY and CDR2 as SMNVEV (reference sequence). Written as DNA, the CDR3 is TGTGCCAGCAGTTTAACGGGTTGGGCCGGGGAGCTGTTTTTT. It codes for CASSLTGWAGELFF.

The chain uses TRBV29-1 and TRBJ2-5; TRBD2 matches 12 bases. Losses at the gene ends were 4 bases for V and 8 bases for J; bases not matched to a gene: 5. Germline CDR1 SQVTM, CDR2 ANQGSEA. The CDR3 is 13 residues long. As DNA, the CDR3 is TGCAGCGTTGCTAGCGGGGGGGTGCGAACCCAGTACTTC. Amino acid sequence: CSVASGGVRTQYF.

The V call is TRBV2, the J call TRBJ2-5, with D possibly being TRBD1 (6 bases). Trimming took 6 bases from V and 5 from J, leaving 19 bases between them. The germline V gene encodes CDR1 SNHLY and CDR2 FYNNEI. The CDR3 consists of 15 residues. CDR3 sequence reads: CASSGRGPFGETQYF. Here the CDR3 DNA reads TGTGCCAGCAGCGGCAGGGGACCCTTCGGGGAGACCCAGTACTTC. Using reference TRBV2 and TRBJ2-5 for the parts outside the CDR3, the full variable domain is EPEVTQTPSHQVTQMGQEVILRCVPISNHLYFYWYRQILGQKVEFLVSFYNNEISEKSEIFDDQFSVERPDGSNFTLKIRSTKLEDSAMYFCASSGRGPFGETQYFGPGTRLLVL.

This rearrangement joins TRBV12-5 to TRBJ1-1, with TRBD1 matching over 11 bases. V lost 5 bases and J lost 2; bases outside the gene matches: 13. The CDR3 loop spans 18 amino acids. CDR1 and CDR2 (germline): LGHNT, FRNRAP. The CDR3 sequence is CASGPKPGDRGFNTEAFF. The CDR3 DNA reads TGTGCTAGTGGTCCCAAACCGGGGGACAGGGGGTTTAACACTGAAGCTTTCTTT.

This clone was picked up one time. This chain connects TRBV7-2 to TRBJ1-1; D is uncertain. The length of the CDR3 is 13 residues. The germline V gene encodes CDR1 SGHTA and CDR2 FQGNSA. Trimming left V 2 bases short and J 7 bases short, with 11 bases between. The CDR3: CASSLQPTGEAFF. CDR3 DNA sequence: TGTGCCAGCAGCTTACAACCGACGGGTGAAGCTTTCTTT.

In its sample, this clone ranks as medium-sized (0.01 to 0.1%). The chain carries TRBV5-1 and TRBJ1-6; D may be TRBD1 (6 bases). The CDR3 runs to 15 residues. In germline, CDR1 is SGHRS, CDR2 YFSETQ. V was clipped by 8 bases and J by 6 bases, with 18 bases between them. CDR3 protein: CASALRLGGNSPLHF. DNA of the CDR3: TGCGCCAGTGCGCTCCGGTTAGGGGGTAATTCACCCCTCCACTTT.

The gene calls are TRBV9 and TRBJ1-1; D unclear. CDR3 length: 13 amino acids. Germline loops: CDR1 SGDLS, CDR2 YYNGEE. V was trimmed by 3 bases and J by 0 bases, leaving 6 bases between them. This CDR3 is CASSDRMNTEAFF. CDR3 coding DNA: TGTGCCAGCAGCGACAGAATGAACACTGAAGCTTTCTTT. Filled out from reference TRBV9 and TRBJ1-1, the complete variable domain reads DSGVTQTPKHLITATGQRVTLRCSPRSGDLSVYWYQQSLDQGLQFLIQYYNGEERAKGNILERFSAQQFPDLHSELNLSSLELGDSALYFCASSDRMNTEAFFGQGTRLTVV.

This sequence joins TRBV24-1 and TRBJ2-1, with 11 bases matching TRBD2. Per germline, CDR1 KGHDR and CDR2 SFDVKD. This CDR3 is built from 17 residues. V shed 2 bases and J 3 bases; nucleotides not matched to a gene: 5. In DNA, the CDR3 is TGTGCCACCAGTGATTCCTTGACTAGCGGGGTCTACAATGAGCAGTTCTTC. This codes for CATSDSLTSGVYNEQFF.